This TCR beta chain appears in the sequencing data of a study of post-analysis software for immune sequencing data. Study outcomes and limitations: Five TRBV segments, including TRBV5-6, TRBV5-1 and TRBV20-1, were more frequent in patients than controls. Significantly decreased normalized Chao1 diversity was recorded for multiple sclerosis patients relative to controls.

V dropped 1 base and J dropped 2 bases, with 9 bases sitting between them. CDR3 length: 15 residues. Germline CDR1 is SGHRS and CDR2 is YFSETQ. The TCR beta cDNA libraries contained unique molecular identifiers. The yield from roughly 1 to 10 million T cells was roughly 0.5 million cDNA molecules in total. From the PCR reads, TCRdb called clonotypes with MiXCR, one entry per CDR3 protein. This table has hundreds of thousands of distinct CDR3 sequences, around 27% appearing once. Comments on this clonotype: Its antigen remains unknown.

The sample consisted of blood. This TCR came from a girl between 10 and 17 years old with multiple sclerosis. The J gene is TRBJ2-2, the V gene TRBV5-1; possible D gene TRBD2, 5 bases. CDR3 region: CASSLRDINTGELFF. DNA of the CDR3: TGCGCCAGCAGCTTGCGGGATATCAACACCGGGGAGCTGTTTTTT.